This TCR beta chain stems from a study of metastatic and nonmetastatic thyroid tumors. About the study: A comparison of repertoires was made across blood and tumor or nodule tissue from malignant and benign thyroid patients.

Trimming pared 0 bases from V and 6 bases from J, leaving 3 bases between. The CDR3 has 12 residues. Per germline, CDR1 SGHNT and CDR2 YENEEA. Overall study results and limits: Relative to benign nodules, malignant thyroid tumors were reportedly characterized by significantly elevated TCR beta diversity in blood and tumor.

Patients had received no treatment of any kind before thyroid surgery. Per the original data handling: The study's classifier, a distant-metastasis tool for papillary thyroid cancer, was built using CDR3 differences across clinicopathological groups. TCRdb re-called the PCR reads through MiXCR. These V and J calls originate from TCRdb's pipeline instead of the authors' own analysis. The top ten clones hold over 6% of a sample with roughly 30,000 clones, approximately 15% of them seen once. In its sample, this clone was seen many times. Its specificity is unknown. This sequence was found in a female donor with papillary thyroid cancer or a benign thyroid nodule (not recorded which). Some clones in this sample may be carry-over from other donors' samples. V gene TRBV11-3 combines with J gene TRBJ2-1; D gene ambiguous. The sequencing sample was made of blood. CDR3 DNA: TGTGCCAGCAGCTTAGATCCCAATGAGCAGTTCTTC. It codes for CASSLDPNEQFF. The full variable domain, completed using reference TRBV11-3 and TRBJ2-1, is EAGVVQSPRYKIIEKKQPVAFWCNPISGHNTLYWYLQNLGQGPELLIRYENEEAVDDSQLPKDRFSAERLKGVDSTLKIQPAELGDSAVYLCASSLDPNEQFFGPGTRLTVL.